This entry describes one TCR beta chain. The sample is drawn from a study of OX40 agonist ivuxolimab in advanced cancers. Study-level background: Clinicians treated patients with ivuxolimab, an agonistic anti-OX40 (CD134) antibody. Hepatocellular carcinoma, melanoma, renal cell or head and neck cancer occurred in dose-escalation patients.

The CDR3 consists of 16 residues. From germline, CDR1 is SNHLY and CDR2 FYNNEI. V lost 1 base to trimming and J lost 4 bases; unmatched junction nucleotides: 7. Clones were sequenced by immunoSEQ multiplex PCR, and TCRdb holds only the in-frame ones, with some missing. The table lists about 20,000 clones, approximately 90% of them singletons. The rearrangement links TRBV2 to TRBJ2-1; 7 bases match TRBD2. This specimen was CD4+ or CD8+ T cells sorted from blood, taken in a trial of the OX40 agonist ivuxolimab. This TCR was sampled from an adult with an advanced solid tumor such as melanoma, head and neck, liver or kidney cancer. CDR3 DNA: TGTGCCAGCAGTGAAGATGGTAGCGGGTATTACAATGAGCAGTTCTTC. It codes for CASSEDGSGYYNEQFF.